This TCR beta chain was sequenced in a study of cytomegalovirus exposure and HLA in healthy donors. About the study: An earlier analysis identified 100 million to 130 million unique TCR beta sequences in approximately 170 million T cells. Whole-study findings and limits: Per a later analysis, 18,000 or so TCR beta sequences showed association with HLA alleles at 0.05 false discovery rate. V- and J-gene trimming of TCR beta was linked (in a later analysis) to a missense DCLRE1C variant.

PCR involved 60 Vbeta and 13 Jbeta primers. Only in-frame clones appear in the TCRdb table, and some are missing; sequencing was by immunoSEQ multiplex PCR. The data show under 250,000 clones, around 80% seen once. This CDR3 has 13 amino acids. V was pared by 2 bases and J by 3 bases, with 1 base of the junction left unmatched. CDR1 is MNHEY, CDR2 SMNVEV, per germline (reference sequence). This clone was detected only once. Antigen: not known. The source of this sequence is a boy aged 5-17 years in good health and CMV-seronegative. The source material was PBMCs. V is TRBV27 and J is TRBJ2-7, with 7 bases that match TRBD1. CDR3 region: CASSLNRGYEQYF. CDR3 coding DNA: TGTGCCAGCAGTTTAAACAGGGGCTACGAGCAGTACTTC.